These 6 T cell receptor beta chains originate from one sample sequenced in a study of OX40 agonist ivuxolimab in advanced cancers. Sequenced by immunoSEQ multiplex PCR; TCRdb stores in-frame clones only, minus some. The data contain 15,000 to 20,000 clones, approximately 80% of them seen just once; the ten biggest clones take up about 33%. Sequenced here: CD4+ or CD8+ T cells sorted from blood, sampled in a trial of the OX40 agonist ivuxolimab. These receptors came from an adult with an advanced solid tumor such as melanoma, head and neck, liver or kidney cancer.

V usage is TRBV7-9 and J usage is TRBJ2-7; 8 bases match TRBD2. The CDR3 has 12 amino acids. J gave up 6 bases and V 3 bases, and 1 base lay outside the gene matches. Germline V gene data show CDR1 as SEHNR and CDR2 as FQNEAQ (reference sequence). The CDR3 DNA reads as TGTGCCAGCAGCTTGCGGGAGGCCGAGCAGTACTTC. The encoded protein is CASSLREAEQYF. Full variable domain (missing parts from reference TRBV7-9 and TRBJ2-7): DTGVSQNPRHKITKRGQNVTFRCDPISEHNRLYWYRQTLGQGPEFLTYFQNEAQLEKSRLLSDRFSAERPKGSFSTLEIQRTEQGDSAMYLCASSLREAEQYFGPGTRLTVT.

The chain joins TRBV7-8 to TRBJ1-2, with 9 bases lining up with TRBD1. The junction had 8 bases not matched to a gene; V was cut back by 4 bases and J by 8 bases. Germline V lookup: CDR1 SGHVS, CDR2 FQNEAQ. The length of the CDR3 is 14 residues. CDR3 nucleotide sequence: TGTGCCAGCAGCTCGACGGGACAGGGTCCCGGCTACACCTTC. Amino acid sequence: CASSSTGQGPGYTF.

The rearrangement links TRBV5-6 to TRBJ1-1, with a tentative D call TRBD1 (5 bases). CDR3 length equals 15 residues. CDR1 and CDR2 from the germline V gene are SGHDT and YYEEEE. With 0 bases removed from V and 4 bases from J, the gap between germline ends came to 13 bases. The CDR3 DNA reads as TGTGCCAGCAGCTTGGACCGACGGAGGGGCACTGAAGCTTTCTTT. Translation gives CASSLDRRRGTEAFF.

The rearrangement links TRBV6-1 to TRBJ1-2, with D maybe TRBD1 (5 bases). Per the germline V gene, CDR1 is MNHNS and CDR2 is SASEGT. This CDR3 is 13 amino acids long. Trimming removed 4 bases from V and 7 bases from J, with 13 bases in between. For the CDR3, the DNA is TGTGCCAGCAGTGCAAGGCAGGGAAGTGGCTACACCTTC. It is translated as CASSARQGSGYTF.

This rearrangement joins TRBV6-1 to TRBJ2-1, with D unresolved. V lost 0 bases and J lost 10, with 13 bases in between. The CDR3 has 14 residues. Germline-derived CDR1 and CDR2 are MNHNS and SASEGT. CDR3 loop: CASSEANLRIEQFF. The CDR3 coding sequence is TGTGCCAGCAGTGAAGCGAACCTTCGCATAGAGCAGTTCTTC.

This sequence joins TRBV6-1 and TRBJ2-7; D is uncertain. Germline loops: CDR1 MNHNS, CDR2 SASEGT. The CDR3 is 15 residues long. Between the trimmed V and J ends, which lost 1 base and 0 bases, there was a span of 10 bases. The CDR3 nucleotides are TGTGCCAGCAGTGAAGTACAGCCCACCTCCTACGAGCAGTACTTC. It translates to CASSEVQPTSYEQYF.